This TCR beta chain is from a study of cytomegalovirus exposure and HLA in healthy donors. 60 Vbeta and 13 Jbeta primers were used in PCR. The table came from immunoSEQ multiplex PCR; TCRdb's copy has only in-frame clones and leaves some out. The sample records about 130,000 clones, approximately 78% being singletons. The source is a woman aged 45-65 years in good health and CMV-seropositive. The sample was PBMCs.

In DNA form, the CDR3 reads TGTGCCAGCAGCGTAGTGGACAGGGGCGCGTATGGCTACACCTTC. Protein sequence: CASSVVDRGAYGYTF. The chain is built from TRBV9 and TRBJ1-2; 9 bases are a match to TRBD1. Germline values: CDR1 SGDLS, CDR2 YYNGEE. This CDR3 has 15 residues. V shed 0 bases and J 5 bases; nucleotides not matched to a gene: 5.